This TCR beta chain was recovered during a study of cytomegalovirus exposure and HLA in healthy donors. Use of 60 Vbeta and 13 Jbeta primers characterized the PCR. Sequenced by immunoSEQ multiplex PCR; TCRdb stores in-frame clones only, minus some. Here the sample spans about 79,000 clones, about 70% being singletons. This clone occurred a few times. The germline CDR1 and CDR2 sequences are SGHRS and YFSETQ. V lost 4 bases to trimming and J lost 6 bases, with 17 bases between them. The CDR3 sequence is 15 residues long. The clonotype originates from a man between 60 and 70 years old in good health and CMV-seronegative. The rearrangement links TRBV5-1 to TRBJ2-1, with D perhaps matching TRBD1 (6 bases). The sample was PBMCs. The CDR3 here is CASSPGTLNRNEQFF. CDR3 DNA: TGCGCCAGCAGCCCCGGGACACTCAATCGCAATGAGCAGTTCTTC.